This is a list of T cell receptor beta chains from one sample in a study of Tregs in tolerant kidney transplant recipients. The protocol was immunoSEQ multiplex PCR, while the TCRdb copy is restricted to in-frame clones and leaves out a portion. The sample contains approximately 90,000 clones, roughly nine tenths of which appear only once. Sample: CD8+ T cells from blood. The receptors derive from a human donor in good health. The CDR3 runs from the conserved cysteine through the conserved F or W. The D gene is left open where the match is weak.

CDR3nt	CDR3aa	d_gene	v_gene	j_gene
TGTGCCAGCAGCTTGTCCAGGGGGCGCACTGAAGCTTTCTTT	CASSLSRGRTEAFF	TRBD1	TRBV5-4	TRBJ1-1
TGTGCCAGCAGCCAAGACTCCATTATGAACACCGGGGAGCTGTTTTTT	CASSQDSIMNTGELFF	NA	TRBV4-2	TRBJ2-2
TGTGCCAGCAGTTTACTGGGCCAACCAGATACGCAGTATTTT	CASSLLGQPDTQYF	NA	TRBV27	TRBJ2-3
TGTGCCAGCAGTTTAGGACAGGGTCGAACCTACGAGCAGTACTTC	CASSLGQGRTYEQYF	TRBD1	TRBV27	TRBJ2-7
TGTGCCAGCAGCCCAGGGGATAAGAACACTGAAGCTTTCTTT	CASSPGDKNTEAFF	NA	TRBV7-9	TRBJ1-1
TGCGCCAGCAGTACAACAGTTCACGAGCAGTACTTC	CASSTTVHEQYF	NA	TRBV10-1	TRBJ2-7
TGTGCCAGCAGCCAAGATTACGAGCAGTACTTC	CASSQDYEQYF	NA	TRBV14	TRBJ2-7
TGTGCCATCAGTGAGTCATCTGGGACAGGGAGCACAGATACGCAGTATTTT	CAISESSGTGSTDTQYF	TRBD1	TRBV10-3	TRBJ2-3
TGTGCCATCAGTGAGTCGACCCCCCGACTAGCTGGTGAGCAGTTCTTC	CAISESTPRLAGEQFF	TRBD2	TRBV10-3	TRBJ2-1
TGTGCCAGCAGCCCCCTCACGGAGACCCAGTACTTC	CASSPLTETQYF	NA	TRBV6-5	TRBJ2-5
TGTGCCAGCAGTTTATACTTCAAACAAGGCAACGAGCAGTACTTC	CASSLYFKQGNEQYF	NA	TRBV27	TRBJ2-7
TGTGCCAGCAGTGCCCAGGACCTCTCCTACGAGCAGTACTTC	CASSAQDLSYEQYF	NA	TRBV6-5	TRBJ2-7